The following is a T cell receptor (beta chain) sequence with its context. Its antigen is not identified. This record comes from a study of shared clonotypes between healthy human individuals. Findings of the study overall: Blood was the sole source, and tissue repertoires probably differ.

Measured with immunoSEQ multiplex PCR; TCRdb has only the in-frame clones, and not every one. The sample carries roughly 700,000 clones, about nine tenths recorded once. This CDR3 is 15 amino acids long. CDR1 MNHEY and CDR2 SMNVEV come from the germline V gene (reference sequence). V was clipped by 6 bases and J by 3 bases, with 18 bases between them. Input material: memory CD8+ T cells from PBMCs. Subset meaning: CD45RO+ cells pooled with CCR7-negative TemRA cells. The origin of this receptor is a man between 18 and 35 years old in good health. Some clones in this sample may be carry-over from other donors' samples. V and J are TRBV27 and TRBJ2-7, with D maybe TRBD1 (8 bases). The CDR3: CASSPYRGDYYEQYF. The CDR3 DNA follows: TGTGCCAGCAGCCCTTACAGGGGGGACTACTACGAGCAGTACTTC.